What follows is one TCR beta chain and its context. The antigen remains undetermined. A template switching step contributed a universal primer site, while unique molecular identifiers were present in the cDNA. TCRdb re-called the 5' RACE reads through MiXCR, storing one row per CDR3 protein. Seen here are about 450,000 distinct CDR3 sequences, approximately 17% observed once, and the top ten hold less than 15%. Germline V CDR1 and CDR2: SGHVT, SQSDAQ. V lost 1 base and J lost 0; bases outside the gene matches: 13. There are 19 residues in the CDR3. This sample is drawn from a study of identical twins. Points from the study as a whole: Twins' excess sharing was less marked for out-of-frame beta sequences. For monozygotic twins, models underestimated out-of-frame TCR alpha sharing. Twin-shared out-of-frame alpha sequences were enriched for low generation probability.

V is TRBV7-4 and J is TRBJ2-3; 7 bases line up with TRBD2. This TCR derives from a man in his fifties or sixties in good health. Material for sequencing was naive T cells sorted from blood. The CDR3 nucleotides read TGTGCCAGCAGCTTAGGCCGTCTAGCGGAAGAATCTAGCACAGATACGCAGTATTTT. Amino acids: CASSLGRLAEESSTDTQYF.